This TCR beta chain derives from a study of blood T cells in healthy people across ages. The CDR3 has 14 residues. Looked up from germline, CDR1 is DFQATT and CDR2 is SNEGSKA (reference sequence). Unmatched junction bases numbered 10, after V lost 7 bases and J lost 8 bases. Through a sample-barcoded 5' primer and a J-beta primer mix, a second PCR was run for about 7 to 12 cycles. No fewer than 3 million CDR3-containing paired-end reads came from each sample. In TCRdb, the 5' RACE reads were re-called with MiXCR into one record per CDR3 protein. The table lists about 1.4 million distinct CDR3 sequences, 59% of them singletons. Study observations and caveats: Older age went with lower TCR beta diversity per million T cells, in a roughly linear way. CMV status of donors was not determined, possibly confounding expanded clonotype changes.

The people who gave samples were healthy Caucasians from Russia, aged about 6 to 95. This clonotype has more than one count but fewer than ten. Its matching antigen is unknown. Sequencing was done on a sample of blood. The chain has TRBV20-1 and TRBJ2-6; 8 bases agree with TRBD2. This clonotype was sampled from a man between 18 and 29 years old in good health. CDR3 in amino acids: CSGIGGVGSNVLTF. CDR3 DNA sequence: TGCAGTGGGATCGGGGGGGTCGGGTCCAACGTCCTGACTTTC.